This TCR beta chain originates from a study of OX40 agonist ivuxolimab in advanced cancers. Study summary: Patients with hepatocellular carcinoma, melanoma, renal cell or head and neck cancer made up the dose-escalation patients.

Germline V gene data show CDR1 as MGHRA and CDR2 as YSYEKL. The V and J ends lost 1 base and 2 bases, in that order; junction bases with no gene match: 4. The CDR3 is made up of 15 amino acids. Sequencing used immunoSEQ multiplex PCR; TCRdb keeps in-frame clones, though not all of them. Here the sample spans around 20,000 clones, around 88% being singletons. This rearrangement joins TRBV4-1 to TRBJ2-7, with 8 positions matching TRBD1. The receptor comes from an adult with an advanced solid tumor such as melanoma, head and neck, liver or kidney cancer. This specimen consisted of CD4+ or CD8+ T cells sorted from blood, obtained in a trial of the OX40 agonist ivuxolimab. CDR3 loop: CASSQGRQGTYEQYF. The CDR3 DNA follows: TGCGCCAGCAGCCAAGGTAGACAGGGGACCTACGAGCAGTACTTC.